Shown below are 14 T cell receptor beta chains from a single sample sequenced in a study of T cell responses to AZD1222 COVID-19 vaccine. Sequencing was performed with immunoSEQ multiplex PCR; in TCRdb, only in-frame clones are kept and a portion is missing. The data show about 180,000 clones, 88% seen once. This specimen consisted of peripheral blood, obtained on day 0 of AZD1222 vaccination. These receptors all stem from an adult in good health.

This sequence joins TRBV9 and TRBJ2-5; D perhaps matches TRBD1 (5 bases). V lost 1 base and J 5 bases, leaving 9 bases between the germline ends. This CDR3 is 13 amino acids long. Germline values: CDR1 SGDLS, CDR2 YYNGEE. The CDR3 DNA follows: TGTGCCAGCAGCGTACAGGGCATGGAGACCCAGTACTTC. Protein sequence: CASSVQGMETQYF.

This sequence joins TRBV6-5 and TRBJ2-5, with TRBD2 matching over 12 bases. The V gene end was trimmed by 2 bases and the J gene end by 5 bases; junction bases not matched to a gene: 3. The length of the CDR3 is 15 residues. Germline loops: CDR1 MNHEY, CDR2 SVGAGI. CDR3 sequence: CASSYGTSGRETQYF. In nucleotides, the CDR3 is TGTGCCAGCAGTTACGGAACTAGCGGGAGGGAGACCCAGTACTTC.

The chain recombines TRBV7-8 with TRBJ2-1; 8 bases are shared with TRBD2. CDR3 length: 16 residues. V trimming: 2 bases; J trimming: 7 bases; junction bases outside the gene matches: 10. Looked up from germline, CDR1 is SGHVS and CDR2 is FQNEAQ. CDR3 nucleotide sequence: TGTGCCAGCAGCTTAAGTCGGGTAGCGGGAAGGAATGAGCAGTTCTTC. Its protein product is CASSLSRVAGRNEQFF.

The chain links TRBV28 to TRBJ2-1; TRBD2 might be the D (5 bases). Germline values: CDR1 MDHEN, CDR2 SYDVKM. V lost 4 bases, J lost 14 bases, and 12 bases lay in between. The CDR3 runs 11 residues. The CDR3 DNA sequence: TGTGCCAGCAGTTCAGGCCTCGGGGAGTTCTTC. Encoded protein: CASSSGLGEFF.

The rearrangement links TRBV19 to TRBJ2-2; TRBD1 aligns across 8 bases. CDR3 length: 16 residues. The V gene end was trimmed by 8 bases and the J gene end by 5 bases; junction bases not matched to a gene: 13. Looked up from germline, CDR1 is LNHDA and CDR2 is SQIVND (reference sequence). DNA for the CDR3: TGTGCCAGTTCTTACTTCAGGACAGGGTTGACCGGGGAGCTGTTTTTT. Translated, it gives CASSYFRTGLTGELFF. The entire variable domain, with the rest obtained from reference TRBV19 and TRBJ2-2, is as follows: DGGITQSPKYLFRKEGQNVTLSCEQNLNHDAMYWYRQDPGQGLRLIYYSQIVNDFQKGDIAEGYSVSREKKESFPLTVTSAQKNPTAFYLCASSYFRTGLTGELFFGEGSRLTVL.

V gene TRBV4-3 combines with J gene TRBJ2-1; a possible D gene is TRBD2 (5 bases). Germline values: CDR1 LGHNA, CDR2 YSLEER. The CDR3 spans 17 residues. Deletions cut 3 bases from V and 0 bases from J, with 15 bases between. In DNA, the CDR3 is TGCGCCAGCAGCCAGGAGGTTCCGAGCGTCTCCTACAATGAGCAGTTCTTC. Translated, it gives CASSQEVPSVSYNEQFF.

As concerns this clone: The germline gene is not matched at one end of the junction; a read error may be the cause. CDR3 sequence: CASSDSTADTDTQYF. In nucleotides, the CDR3 is TGTGCCAGCAGTGACTCGACAGCTGATACAGATACGCAGTATTTT. The V and J genes are TRBV6-5 and TRBJ2-3; D may be TRBD1 (5 bases). CDR1 and CDR2 from the germline V gene are MNHEY and SVGAGI. This CDR3 is 15 amino acids long.

The J gene is TRBJ2-7, the V gene TRBV5-1; 13 bases match TRBD2. Per the germline V gene, CDR1 is SGHRS and CDR2 is YFSETQ. The CDR3 is made up of 16 amino acids. V trimming: 3 bases; J trimming: 6 bases; junction bases outside the gene matches: 9. CDR3 sequence reads: CASSWGLAGSRAEQYF. The CDR3 nucleotides are TGCGCCAGCAGCTGGGGACTAGCGGGAAGCCGAGCCGAGCAGTACTTC.

This clone was recorded once. The rearrangement joins TRBV4-3 to TRBJ1-1; possible D gene TRBD1, 6 bases. The CDR3 is 11 amino acids. The germline V gene has CDR1 LGHNA and CDR2 YSLEER. Deletions cut 7 bases from V and 6 bases from J, with 9 bases between. Here the CDR3 reads CASKQGSEAFF. CDR3 DNA sequence: TGCGCCAGCAAACAGGGTTCTGAAGCTTTCTTT.

This chain links TRBV29-1 with TRBJ2-1, with 12 bases identical to TRBD2. The V gene end was trimmed by 3 bases and the J gene end by 1 base; junction bases not matched to a gene: 4. The CDR3 covers 16 residues. Germline V CDR1 and CDR2: SQVTM, ANQGSEA. The CDR3 region has the DNA TGCAGCGTTGATGGGACTAGCGGGCTTTCCTACAATGAGCAGTTCTTC. Translating gives CSVDGTSGLSYNEQFF.

This clone was picked up one time. This rearrangement joins TRBV6-2 or TRBV6-3 to TRBJ1-1; the D gene is possibly TRBD1 (5 bases). The V end lost 5 bases, the J end lost 0 bases, and 13 bases lay between the germline ends. The CDR3 is 15 residues long. CDR1 is MNHEY, CDR2 SVGEGT, per germline. The CDR3 sequence: CASSRPGPMNTEAFF. The DNA of the CDR3 is TGTGCCAGCAGTCGTCCGGGACCCATGAACACTGAAGCTTTCTTT.

The rearrangement joins TRBV5-6 to TRBJ1-1, with 7 bases matching TRBD1. V was clipped by 2 bases and J by 4 bases; unmatched bases: 5. This CDR3 has 14 residues. Germline CDR1 is SGHDT and CDR2 is YYEEEE. CDR3 in DNA: TGTGCCAGCAGCTTTATGGACAGGACCACTGAAGCTTTCTTT. Translating gives CASSFMDRTTEAFF.

The rearrangement uses TRBV4-1 and TRBJ1-4; TRBD1 is a possible D gene (5 bases). From germline, CDR1 is MGHRA and CDR2 YSYEKL. V shed 1 base and J shed 7 bases, with 16 bases lying between them. The CDR3 is made up of 16 amino acids. Here the CDR3 DNA reads TGCGCCAGCAGCCAAGCTTCCGGGGCCCAGGGTGAAAAACTGTTTTTT. It yields the protein CASSQASGAQGEKLFF.

The chain couples TRBV28 to TRBJ1-5, with 12 nucleotides matching TRBD1. V gave up 6 bases and J gave up 2 bases; unmatched junction bases: 11. The CDR3 totals 18 residues. Germline assignment: CDR1 MDHEN and CDR2 SYDVKM. CDR3 coding DNA: TGTGCCAGCAGGTTGGCCCCGGGACAGGGGGCCGGCAATCAGCCCCAGCATTTT. This encodes CASRLAPGQGAGNQPQHF.